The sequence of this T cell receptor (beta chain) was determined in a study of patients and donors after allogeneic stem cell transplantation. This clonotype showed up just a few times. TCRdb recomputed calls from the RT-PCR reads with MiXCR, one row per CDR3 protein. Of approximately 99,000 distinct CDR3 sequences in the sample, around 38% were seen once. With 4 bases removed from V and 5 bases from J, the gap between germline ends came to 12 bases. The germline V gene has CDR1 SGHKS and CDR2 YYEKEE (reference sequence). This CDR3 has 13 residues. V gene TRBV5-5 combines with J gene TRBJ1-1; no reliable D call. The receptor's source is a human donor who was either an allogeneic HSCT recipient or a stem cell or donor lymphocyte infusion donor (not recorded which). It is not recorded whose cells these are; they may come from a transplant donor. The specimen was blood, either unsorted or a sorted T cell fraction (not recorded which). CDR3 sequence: CASSLQARTEAFF. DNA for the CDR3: TGTGCCAGCAGCCTCCAGGCTAGAACTGAAGCTTTCTTT.